This is a list of T cell receptor beta chains from one sample in a study of graft-versus-host responses after intestinal transplantation. Some clones are missing from TCRdb's copy, which holds only in-frame ones; the method was immunoSEQ multiplex PCR. This sample has approximately 15,000 clones, with 70% found just once. This specimen consisted of ileum tissue, obtained around 690 days after intestinal transplantation. The source is a human patient who received an intestinal transplant, so some T cells may come from the graft donor. The CDR3 runs from the conserved cysteine through the conserved F or W. A D gene is named only where the DNA matches it firmly. Size is omitted from some rows. Given values are once, few, many or a class for expanded clones.

TRBV7-9	TRBJ1-4	.	.	TGTGCCAGCAGAATCGGGGGTGGAGATAATGAAAAACTGTTTTTT	CASRIGGGDNEKLFF
TRBV9	TRBJ2-1	TRBD2	few	TGTGCCAGCAGCGTTAGCGGGGGATACAATGAGCAGTTCTTC	CASSVSGGYNEQFF
TRBV30	TRBJ2-6	.	.	TGTGCCTGCCCTCCGGGACGGCAGATCTCTGGGGCCAACGTCCTGACTTTC	CACPPGRQISGANVLTF
TRBV9	TRBJ2-7	.	.	TGTGCCAGCAGCGTAGAGGGCAGCGGCTACGAGCAGTACTTC	CASSVEGSGYEQYF
TRBV5-3	TRBJ2-7	TRBD1	.	TGTGCCAGAAGCTTGGCTCCAGGGGGCTACGAGCAGTACTTC	CARSLAPGGYEQYF
TRBV5-1	TRBJ1-2	TRBD1	few	TGCGCCAGCAGCTCGGGACAGGGGGCATTATCCTTC	CASSSGQGALSF
TRBV7-2	TRBJ2-2	TRBD1	.	TGTGCCAGCAGCCGAACAACCGGACAGGGGAAATACACCGGGGAGCTGTTTTTT	CASSRTTGQGKYTGELFF
TRBV19	TRBJ1-6	.	.	TGTGCCAGCTCCTACAGCTCCTATAATTCACCCCTCCACTTT	CASSYSSYNSPLHF
TRBV7-6	TRBJ1-3	.	medium-sized	TGTGCCAGCACCGATGGGCGTGGGGACTTCTCTGGAAACACCATATATTTT	CASTDGRGDFSGNTIYF
TRBV7-2	TRBJ1-2	.	.	TGTGCCAGCAGCTTAAACCTGGTTAACTATGGCTACACCTTC	CASSLNLVNYGYTF
TRBV5-6	TRBJ1-5	.	few	TGTGCCAGCAGCTTGGCCGGGGTATCGGGCAATCAGCCCCAGCATTTT	CASSLAGVSGNQPQHF
TRBV18	TRBJ2-7	TRBD1	.	TGTGCCAGCTCGCCCGAGACAGGGGGCTCCTACGAGCAGTACTTC	CASSPETGGSYEQYF
TRBV6-6	TRBJ1-1	.	.	TGTGCCAGCAGTTATGGACAGAACACTGAAGCTTTCTTT	CASSYGQNTEAFF
TRBV14	TRBJ1-2	.	.	TGTGCCAGCAGCCCCACGGACCCCCGGTCGGGATATGGCTACACCTTC	CASSPTDPRSGYGYTF
TRBV6-5	TRBJ1-2	.	.	TGTGCCAGCAGTTACGGGGCGGATTTCTATGGCTACACCTTC	CASSYGADFYGYTF
TRBV11-2	TRBJ2-5	.	.	TGTGCCAGCAGCTTAGCCAGGCAAGAGACCCAGTACTTC	CASSLARQETQYF
TRBV5-1	TRBJ1-3	TRBD1	.	TGCGCCAGCAGCTTGGGACAGGGCAAGGGAAACACCATATATTTT	CASSLGQGKGNTIYF
TRBV5-1	TRBJ2-1	.	.	TGCGCCAGCAGCTTGTCGGTCGCCTACAATGAGCAGTTCTTC	CASSLSVAYNEQFF
TRBV5-1	TRBJ2-1	.	few	TGCGCCAGCAGCAACCCCTACAATGAGCAGTTCTTC	CASSNPYNEQFF
TRBV19	TRBJ2-7	TRBD2	.	TGTGCCAGTAGTACCGGACTAGCGGGAGGCTCCTACGAGCAGTACTTC	CASSTGLAGGSYEQYF
TRBV2	TRBJ1-1	TRBD1	once	TGTGCCAGCAGCCAAGCCTCGGACAGGCAGACTGAAGCTTTCTTT	CASSQASDRQTEAFF
TRBV11-2	TRBJ2-7	TRBD1	.	TGTGCCAGCAGCTTGGGGACAGGCTCCTACGAGCAGTACTTC	CASSLGTGSYEQYF
TRBV19	TRBJ1-5	TRBD1	.	TGTGCCAGTAGGGTCCCCCTGGGACAGGGGGCGCGGAGTAATCAGCCCCAGCATTTT	CASRVPLGQGARSNQPQHF
TRBV6-1	TRBJ1-1	.	.	TGTGCCAGCAGTGAAGTTAGAAAAAGGACAGTTAACACTGAAGCTTTCTTT	CASSEVRKRTVNTEAFF
TRBV5-4	TRBJ1-2	.	.	TGTGCCAGCAGCTCCCCCAACGGGGCCGATAACTATGGCTACACCTTC	CASSSPNGADNYGYTF
TRBV11-2	TRBJ2-3	TRBD2	few	TGTGCCAGCAGAAGAGCGGGAGCCACAGATACGCAGTATTTT	CASRRAGATDTQYF
TRBV4-1	TRBJ1-3	.	.	TGCGCCAGCAGCCAGGTGAGCTCTGGAAACACCATATATTTT	CASSQVSSGNTIYF
TRBV16	TRBJ1-4	.	few	TGTGCCAGCAGCCAAAATTCAGGATCGGGTGAAAAACTGTTTTTT	CASSQNSGSGEKLFF
TRBV11-2	TRBJ2-1	.	few	TGTGCCAGCAGCTCTTGGGGCGGCAATGAGCAGTTCTTC	CASSSWGGNEQFF
TRBV6-5	TRBJ1-1	.	.	TGTGCCAGCAACCCGGACAGAAGATGGGGTGAAGCTTTCTTT	CASNPDRRWGEAFF
TRBV5-4	TRBJ2-2	.	.	TGTGCCAGCAGGTTCGGGAATGGCCCCTACACCGGGGAGCTGTTTTTT	CASRFGNGPYTGELFF
TRBV28	TRBJ1-3	.	once	TGTGCCAGCAGTGGACATTCCGCTGGAAACACCATATATTTT	CASSGHSAGNTIYF
TRBV13	TRBJ2-3	.	.	TGTGCCAGCAGCTTAGACCCAGATACGCAGTATTTT	CASSLDPDTQYF